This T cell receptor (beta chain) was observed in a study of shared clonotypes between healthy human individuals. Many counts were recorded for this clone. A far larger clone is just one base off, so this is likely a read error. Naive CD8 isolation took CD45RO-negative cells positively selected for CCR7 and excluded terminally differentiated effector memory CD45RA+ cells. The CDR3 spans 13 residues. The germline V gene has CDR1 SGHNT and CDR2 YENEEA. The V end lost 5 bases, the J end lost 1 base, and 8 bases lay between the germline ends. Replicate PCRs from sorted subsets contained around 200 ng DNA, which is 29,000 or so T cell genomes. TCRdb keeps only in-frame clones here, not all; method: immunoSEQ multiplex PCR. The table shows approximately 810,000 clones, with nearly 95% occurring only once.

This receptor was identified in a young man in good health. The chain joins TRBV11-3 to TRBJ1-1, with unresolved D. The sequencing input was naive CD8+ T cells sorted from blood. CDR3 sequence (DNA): TGTGCCAGCAGCCCCCAACGGAACACTGAAGCTTTCTTT. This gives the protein CASSPQRNTEAFF.